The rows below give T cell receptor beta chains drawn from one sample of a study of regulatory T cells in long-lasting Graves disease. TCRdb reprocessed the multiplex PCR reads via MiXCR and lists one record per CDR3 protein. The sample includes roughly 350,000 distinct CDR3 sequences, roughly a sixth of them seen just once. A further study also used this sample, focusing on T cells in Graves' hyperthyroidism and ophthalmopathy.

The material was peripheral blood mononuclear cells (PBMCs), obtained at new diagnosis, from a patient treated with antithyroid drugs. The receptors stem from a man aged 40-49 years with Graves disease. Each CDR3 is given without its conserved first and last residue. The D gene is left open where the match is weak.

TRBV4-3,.,ASSESTGIGELF
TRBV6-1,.,ASSHRDRSNQPQH
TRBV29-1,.,SVGQADYEQY
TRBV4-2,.,ASSPQAGETQY
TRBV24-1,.,ATSDSGSEQY
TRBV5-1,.,ASSFQAAETQY
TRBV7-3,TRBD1,ASSLEEDTRDRDPRVVNQPQH
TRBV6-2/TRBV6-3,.,ASSSNRDEQF
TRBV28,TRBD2,ASSLVGGGGETQY
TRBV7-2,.,ASSLVGYRLEGTNEQF
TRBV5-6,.,ASSFPSFGTEAF
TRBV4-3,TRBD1,ASSQDRSGGDEQY
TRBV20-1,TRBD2,SANGGGTYNEQF
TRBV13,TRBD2,ASSGGTSGNQETQY
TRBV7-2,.,ASSVRWGPEQY
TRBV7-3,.,ASSLDGGAGQETQY
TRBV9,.,ASSVARGEQY
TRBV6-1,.,ASSRTGAAGAGETQY
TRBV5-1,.,AGSLQGMNTEAF
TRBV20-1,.,SARGTVEQY
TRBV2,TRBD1,ASGQGVETQY
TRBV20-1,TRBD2,SAFTSGGRGETDTQY
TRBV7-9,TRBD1,ASSPQGLSEKLF
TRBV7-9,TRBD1,ASSLAGTGGNIQY
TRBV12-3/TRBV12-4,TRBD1,ASSLWTGGNTIY
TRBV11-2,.,ASSLAEGRGVYNEQF
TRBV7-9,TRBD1,ASSPGGEQY
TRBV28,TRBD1,ASSLTEGASSQPQH
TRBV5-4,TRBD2,ASSSQKRGGSYEQY
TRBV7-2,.,ASRKNTGELF
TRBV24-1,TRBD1,ATSDHRGKETQY
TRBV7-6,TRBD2,ASNDYLGGTQY
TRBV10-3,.,AISESAGALAKNIQY
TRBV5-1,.,ASSLEAAYNEQF
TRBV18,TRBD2,ASPLIYGTSGTDTQY
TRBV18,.,ASSPLAAGQMNWEPQH
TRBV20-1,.,SARSRASHEQF